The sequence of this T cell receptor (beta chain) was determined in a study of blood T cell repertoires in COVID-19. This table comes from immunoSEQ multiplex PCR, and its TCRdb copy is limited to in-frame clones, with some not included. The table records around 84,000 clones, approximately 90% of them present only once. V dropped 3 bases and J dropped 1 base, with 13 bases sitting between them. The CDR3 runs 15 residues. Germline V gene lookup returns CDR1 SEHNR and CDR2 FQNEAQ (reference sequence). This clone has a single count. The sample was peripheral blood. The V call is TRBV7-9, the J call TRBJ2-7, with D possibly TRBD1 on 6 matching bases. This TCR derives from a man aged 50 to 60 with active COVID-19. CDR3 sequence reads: CASSFRGQPSYEQYF. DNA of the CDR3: TGTGCCAGCAGCTTCCGTGGACAGCCTTCCTACGAGCAGTACTTC. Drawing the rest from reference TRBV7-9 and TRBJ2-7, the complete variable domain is DTGVSQNPRHKITKRGQNVTFRCDPISEHNRLYWYRQTLGQGPEFLTYFQNEAQLEKSRLLSDRFSAERPKGSFSTLEIQRTEQGDSAMYLCASSFRGQPSYEQYFGPGTRLTVT.